There are a few counts of the clone carrying this T cell receptor beta chain. Its antigen is undetermined. This sample is drawn from a study of shared clonotypes between healthy human individuals. Study-level information: CD4 naive cells filled three plates per donor, CD4 memory three, CD8 naive two and CD8 memory one.

Study-wide results and caveats: The study found roughly 5% of naive CD4 clonotypes shared across a few donors. A limitation of the genetic and exposure-history diversity represented arose from few donors.

The germline V gene encodes CDR1 SGHTA and CDR2 FQGNSA. The CDR3 extends over 15 amino acids. Trimming took 6 bases from V and 4 from J; bases not matched to a gene: 10. The run depth of the assay was deep. Profiling relied on immunoSEQ multiplex PCR, and the TCRdb table lists in-frame clones only, not all of them. Of approximately 1,000,000 clones in the sample, 75% to 80% were seen once. This rearrangement joins TRBV7-2 to TRBJ2-7, with 9 bases fitting TRBD2. The sequenced sample consisted of memory CD4+ T cells from PBMCs. The subset here: CD45RA-negative fraction. The receptor was isolated from a man aged 18 to 30 in good health. Some clones in this sample may be carry-over from other donors' samples. CDR3 nucleotides: TGTGCCAGCAGTTTAACCGGGACTAGCTTATACGAGCAGTACTTC. This encodes CASSLTGTSLYEQYF.